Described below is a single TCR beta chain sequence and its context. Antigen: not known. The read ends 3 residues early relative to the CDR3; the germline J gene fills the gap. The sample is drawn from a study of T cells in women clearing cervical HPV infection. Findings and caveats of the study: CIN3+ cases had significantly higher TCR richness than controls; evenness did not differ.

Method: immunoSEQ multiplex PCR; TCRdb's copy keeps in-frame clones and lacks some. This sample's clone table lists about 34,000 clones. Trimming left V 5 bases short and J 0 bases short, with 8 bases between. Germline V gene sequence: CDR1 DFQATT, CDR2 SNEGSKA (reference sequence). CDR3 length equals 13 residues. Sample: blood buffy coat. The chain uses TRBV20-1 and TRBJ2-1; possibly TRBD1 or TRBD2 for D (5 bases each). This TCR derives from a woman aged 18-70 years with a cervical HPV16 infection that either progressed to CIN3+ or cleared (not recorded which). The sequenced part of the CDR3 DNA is TGCAGTGCTGCAGGGAGCTCCTACAATGAG. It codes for CSAAGSSYNE. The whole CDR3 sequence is CSAAGSSYNEQFF.